This T cell receptor beta chain was identified in a study of blood T cell repertoires in COVID-19. Study summary: Some COVID-19 samples were acute and others convalescent; all came from the United States, Italy and Spain. T cells, B-cell-depleted T cells, or PBMCs provided the cDNA or gDNA that served as material.

How the authors handled the data: By means of reference gene primer amplification, nucleated cell counts were estimated. TCRdb keeps only in-frame clones here, not all; method: immunoSEQ multiplex PCR. V and J calls and clone size are copied from that table; D and trimming were computed from the DNA. Seen here are about 170,000 clones, roughly 86% observed once, and the top ten hold 2.5% to 4%. This clone was counted only a few times. Germline CDR1 reads SNHLY; CDR2 reads FYNNEI. The CDR3 contains 14 residues. The V end was cut by 8 bases, the J end by 1 base, with 14 bases between. The sample taken for sequencing was peripheral blood. The clonotype originates from a man between 70 and 80 years old with acute or convalescent COVID-19. The genes are TRBV2 and TRBJ1-1; D gene ambiguous. In nucleotides, the CDR3 is TGTGCCAGCCTCCTGGGCCAGCCGAACACTGAAGCTTTCTTT. Encoded protein: CASLLGQPNTEAFF.